The T cell receptor (beta chain) described here comes from a study of PD-L1 blockade in urothelial cancer. Looking at the study overall: Starting around 2014, patients were given atezolizumab (1,200 mg intravenously every 3 weeks). Blood underwent analysis 3 weeks (second dose) and 6 weeks after treatment began.

As for time point: pretreatment peripheral blood. Samples spanned pretreatment and treatment, with 1 to 8 time points per patient. Trimming stripped 10 bases from V and 2 bases from J, with 17 bases between. Germline V CDR1 and CDR2: SNHLY, FYNNEI. The CDR3 is 15 amino acids. Data came from immunoSEQ multiplex PCR; TCRdb stores just in-frame clones and leaves some out. The data contain roughly 91,000 clones, over 65% of them seen just once; the ten biggest clones take up around an eighth. The clonotype originates from a man in his sixties with urothelial cancer. Sequences were derived from PBMCs, sampled around atezolizumab (anti-PD-L1) treatment. The chain employs TRBV2 and TRBJ2-2, with a tentative D call TRBD2 (6 bases). The CDR3 DNA follows: TGTGCCACGCGAAGTATTAGCGGAAACACCGGGGAGCTGTTTTTT. This encodes CATRSISGNTGELFF.